A selection of T cell receptor beta chains follows, all from one sample in a study of cytomegalovirus exposure and HLA in healthy donors. Profiling relied on immunoSEQ multiplex PCR, and the TCRdb table lists in-frame clones only, not all of them. The sample carries around 90,000 clones, around 84% recorded once. Sequencing used PBMCs. These receptors all come from a man aged 35-49 years in good health and CMV-seropositive. Each CDR3 is given with its conserved first and last residue. The D gene is left open where the match is weak. Not every row has a clone size; where given, it reads once, few, many or a size class.

D gene,clone size,V gene,J gene,CDR3 DNA,CDR3 protein
.,.,TRBV5-1,TRBJ2-2,TGCGCCAGCAGCTGGCTAGGAGACACCGGGGAGCTGTTTTTT,CASSWLGDTGELFF
TRBD1,.,TRBV11-1,TRBJ2-4,TGTGCCAGCAGCTCTTACAGGGGGCCCAAAAACATTCAGTACTTC,CASSSYRGPKNIQYF
TRBD2,once,TRBV5-1,TRBJ2-3,TGCGCCAGCACCTGGGGCGGGAGCGCAGATACGCAGTATTTT,CASTWGGSADTQYF
TRBD1,once,TRBV15,TRBJ2-3,TGTGCCACCAGCAGAGATCAGAACAGGGGGAGCAAGGATACGCAGTATTTT,CATSRDQNRGSKDTQYF
.,.,TRBV9,TRBJ2-5,TGTGCCAGCAGCGTAGATCCAGCCCTCCAAGAGACTCAGTACTTC,CASSVDPALQETQYF
TRBD1,few,TRBV5-6,TRBJ1-2,TGTGCCAGCAGCTTGTCACGACAGGGGAAACTCACCTTC,CASSLSRQGKLTF
TRBD2,.,TRBV5-5,TRBJ2-3,TGTGCCAGCAGCTTGGCAGGGACTAGCGGGTTCACAGATACGCAGTATTTT,CASSLAGTSGFTDTQYF
.,.,TRBV4-1,TRBJ2-2,TGCGCCAGCAGCCCCCCGGGACAGGGTCCGCTAGCGGGAGTGGGCACCGGGGAGCTGTTTTTT,CASSPPGQGPLAGVGTGELFF
TRBD2,.,TRBV19,TRBJ2-3,TGTGCCAGTAGTATATTTCTAGCGGGAGCAGATACGCAGTATTTT,CASSIFLAGADTQYF
TRBD1,few,TRBV9,TRBJ1-2,TGTGCCAGCACCACCGGGACAGTATCTAACTATGGCTACACCTTC,CASTTGTVSNYGYTF
TRBD2,.,TRBV30,TRBJ2-1,TGTGCCTGGAATCTAGCGGGGGGCGTCCCACAGTTCTTC,CAWNLAGGVPQFF
TRBD1,.,TRBV2,TRBJ1-4,TGTGCCAGCAGTGTTTTACAGGGGGACTCTAATGAAAAACTGTTTTTT,CASSVLQGDSNEKLFF
.,.,TRBV4-1,TRBJ2-7,TGCGCCAGCAGCCAAGTTACTAGTTTAGCCGAGCAGTACTTC,CASSQVTSLAEQYF
.,.,TRBV7-8,TRBJ1-5,TGTGCCAGCAGCCCCTTAGGGGGTGGTAGCAATCAGCCCCAGCATTTT,CASSPLGGGSNQPQHF
.,.,TRBV30,TRBJ1-6,TGTGCCTCGGACAGCCTACCCACCTATAATTCACCCCTCCACTTT,CASDSLPTYNSPLHF
.,.,TRBV7-2,TRBJ1-1,TGTGCCAGCAGCCTCAACTCTCCCTCAATGAGGGCGGCTGAAGCTTTCTTT,CASSLNSPSMRAAEAFF